Detailed here is one T cell receptor beta chain. Its specificity is unknown. With random hexamers, reverse transcription was performed on roughly 0.45 to 1 ug of RNA. From the immunoSEQ multiplex PCR reads, TCRdb called clonotypes with MiXCR, one entry per CDR3 protein. The data contain about 430,000 distinct CDR3 sequences, approximately 85% of them singletons. These data are taken from a study of CD8 T cells in Susac syndrome. Study outcomes and limitations: An acknowledgment was made by the study that its TCR sequencing and HLA analysis involved relatively few individuals.

The CDR3 is 15 amino acids. From germline, CDR1 is SGHRS and CDR2 YFSETQ. Trimming removed 1 base from V and 4 bases from J, with 11 bases in between. The authors sequenced TCR beta from blood CD8+ and CD4+ T cells. The multiple sclerosis controls comprised treatment-naive patients whose relapsing-remitting disease was stable or active. The chain links TRBV5-1 to TRBJ2-2, with D hard to call. The receptor comes from a human donor with multiple sclerosis. Sequenced material: CD8+ T cells from PBMCs. The CDR3 region is CASSLRLEPTGELFF. As DNA, the CDR3 is TGCGCCAGCAGCTTGAGATTGGAACCCACCGGGGAGCTGTTTTTT.